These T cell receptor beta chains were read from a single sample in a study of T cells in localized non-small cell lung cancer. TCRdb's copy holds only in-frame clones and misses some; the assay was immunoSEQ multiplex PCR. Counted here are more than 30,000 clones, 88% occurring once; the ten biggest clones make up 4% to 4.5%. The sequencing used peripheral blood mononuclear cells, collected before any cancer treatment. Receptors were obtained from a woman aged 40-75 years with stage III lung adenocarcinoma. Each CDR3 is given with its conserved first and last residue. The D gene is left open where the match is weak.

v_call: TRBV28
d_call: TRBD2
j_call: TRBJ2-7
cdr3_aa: CASSPGTSGRAVHEQYF

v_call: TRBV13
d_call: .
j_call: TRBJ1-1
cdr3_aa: CASSFWGWAEAFF

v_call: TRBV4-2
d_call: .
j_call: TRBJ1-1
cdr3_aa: CASSHLDRNTEAFF

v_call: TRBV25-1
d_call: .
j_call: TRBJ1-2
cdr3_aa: CASSIDPGQSYGYTF

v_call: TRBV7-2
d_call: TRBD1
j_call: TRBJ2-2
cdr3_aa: CASSSRADRAATGELFF

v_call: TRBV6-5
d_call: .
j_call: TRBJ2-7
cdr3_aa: CASSYSWPDPYEQYF

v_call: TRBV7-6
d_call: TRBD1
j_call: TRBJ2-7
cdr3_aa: CASSLVRTGEQYF

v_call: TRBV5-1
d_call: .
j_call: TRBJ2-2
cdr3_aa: CASSGRRPYSSSTGELFF

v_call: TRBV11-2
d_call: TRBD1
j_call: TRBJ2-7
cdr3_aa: CASSPPQGTYEQYF

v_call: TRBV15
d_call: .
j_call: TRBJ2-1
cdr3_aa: CATSTLGAISYNEQFF

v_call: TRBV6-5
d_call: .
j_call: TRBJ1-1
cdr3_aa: CASSPTGRGTEAFF

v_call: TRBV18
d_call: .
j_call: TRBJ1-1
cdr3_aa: CASSPGILGWSTEAFF

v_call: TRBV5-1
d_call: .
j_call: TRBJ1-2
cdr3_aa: CASSLAPGGGRRNYGYTF

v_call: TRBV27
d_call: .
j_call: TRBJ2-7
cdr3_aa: CASSYRAGVSYEQYF

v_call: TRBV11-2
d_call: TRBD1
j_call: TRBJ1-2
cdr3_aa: CASSPDRDYGYTF

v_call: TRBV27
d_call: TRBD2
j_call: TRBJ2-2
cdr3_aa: CASKGWLAGTNTGELFF

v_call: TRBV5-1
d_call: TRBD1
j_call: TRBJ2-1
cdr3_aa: CASSLGTGGSHNEQFF

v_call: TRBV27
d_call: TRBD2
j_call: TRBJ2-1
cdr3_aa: CASRRAGGRNEQFF

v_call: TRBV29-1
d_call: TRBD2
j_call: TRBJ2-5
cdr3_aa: CSVPLAGVETQYF

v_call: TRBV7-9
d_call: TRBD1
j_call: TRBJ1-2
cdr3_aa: CASSSQSDRVAYGYTF

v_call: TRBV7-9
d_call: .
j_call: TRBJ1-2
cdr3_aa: CASSEKGPGYGYTF

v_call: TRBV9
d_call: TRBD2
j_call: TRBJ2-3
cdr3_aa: CASSVGAGAGGSDTQYF

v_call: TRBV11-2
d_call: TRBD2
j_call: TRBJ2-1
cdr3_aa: CASSRTSGRAEQFF

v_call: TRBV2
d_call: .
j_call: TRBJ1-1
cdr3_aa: CASSELGGATEAFF

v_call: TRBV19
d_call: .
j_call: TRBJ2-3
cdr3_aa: CASSSGAGHTDTQYF

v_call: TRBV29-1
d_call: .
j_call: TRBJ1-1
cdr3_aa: CSVRGPTNTEAFF

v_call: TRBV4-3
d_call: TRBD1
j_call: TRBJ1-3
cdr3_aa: CASSQRQGPGNTIYF

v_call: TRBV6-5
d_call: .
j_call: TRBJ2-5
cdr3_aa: CASSYLAGSETQYF

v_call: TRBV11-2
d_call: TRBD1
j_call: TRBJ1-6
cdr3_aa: CASSLTGDNSPLHF

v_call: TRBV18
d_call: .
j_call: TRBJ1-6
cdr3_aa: CASSPGSYNSPLHF

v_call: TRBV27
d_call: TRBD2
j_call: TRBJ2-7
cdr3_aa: CASSAGRGGAIDEQYF

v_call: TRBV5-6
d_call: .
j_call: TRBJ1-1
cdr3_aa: CASSLWLGTMNTEAFF

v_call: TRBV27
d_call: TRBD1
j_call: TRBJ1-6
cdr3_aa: CASKGTGDSPLHF

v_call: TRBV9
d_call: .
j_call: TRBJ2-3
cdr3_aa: CASSAGTRRRTDTQYF

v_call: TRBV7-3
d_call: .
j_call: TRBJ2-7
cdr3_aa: CASSPGNPGSYEQYF

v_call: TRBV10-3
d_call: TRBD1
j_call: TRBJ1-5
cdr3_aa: CAISAGQINQPQHF

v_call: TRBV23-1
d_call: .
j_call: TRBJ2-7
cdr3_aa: CASSQSVQEYYEQYF

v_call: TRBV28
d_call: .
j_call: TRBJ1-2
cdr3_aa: CASRNTMGGGLGYTF

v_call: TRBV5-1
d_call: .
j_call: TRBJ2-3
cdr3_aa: CASSQTLGTDTQYF

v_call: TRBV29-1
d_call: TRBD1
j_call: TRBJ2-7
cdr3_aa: CSVETPGQGASYEQYF

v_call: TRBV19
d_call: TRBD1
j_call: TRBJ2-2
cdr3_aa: CASSIPPGQGRMAGELFF

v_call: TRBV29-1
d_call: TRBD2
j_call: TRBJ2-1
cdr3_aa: CSVGTSGGNEQFF